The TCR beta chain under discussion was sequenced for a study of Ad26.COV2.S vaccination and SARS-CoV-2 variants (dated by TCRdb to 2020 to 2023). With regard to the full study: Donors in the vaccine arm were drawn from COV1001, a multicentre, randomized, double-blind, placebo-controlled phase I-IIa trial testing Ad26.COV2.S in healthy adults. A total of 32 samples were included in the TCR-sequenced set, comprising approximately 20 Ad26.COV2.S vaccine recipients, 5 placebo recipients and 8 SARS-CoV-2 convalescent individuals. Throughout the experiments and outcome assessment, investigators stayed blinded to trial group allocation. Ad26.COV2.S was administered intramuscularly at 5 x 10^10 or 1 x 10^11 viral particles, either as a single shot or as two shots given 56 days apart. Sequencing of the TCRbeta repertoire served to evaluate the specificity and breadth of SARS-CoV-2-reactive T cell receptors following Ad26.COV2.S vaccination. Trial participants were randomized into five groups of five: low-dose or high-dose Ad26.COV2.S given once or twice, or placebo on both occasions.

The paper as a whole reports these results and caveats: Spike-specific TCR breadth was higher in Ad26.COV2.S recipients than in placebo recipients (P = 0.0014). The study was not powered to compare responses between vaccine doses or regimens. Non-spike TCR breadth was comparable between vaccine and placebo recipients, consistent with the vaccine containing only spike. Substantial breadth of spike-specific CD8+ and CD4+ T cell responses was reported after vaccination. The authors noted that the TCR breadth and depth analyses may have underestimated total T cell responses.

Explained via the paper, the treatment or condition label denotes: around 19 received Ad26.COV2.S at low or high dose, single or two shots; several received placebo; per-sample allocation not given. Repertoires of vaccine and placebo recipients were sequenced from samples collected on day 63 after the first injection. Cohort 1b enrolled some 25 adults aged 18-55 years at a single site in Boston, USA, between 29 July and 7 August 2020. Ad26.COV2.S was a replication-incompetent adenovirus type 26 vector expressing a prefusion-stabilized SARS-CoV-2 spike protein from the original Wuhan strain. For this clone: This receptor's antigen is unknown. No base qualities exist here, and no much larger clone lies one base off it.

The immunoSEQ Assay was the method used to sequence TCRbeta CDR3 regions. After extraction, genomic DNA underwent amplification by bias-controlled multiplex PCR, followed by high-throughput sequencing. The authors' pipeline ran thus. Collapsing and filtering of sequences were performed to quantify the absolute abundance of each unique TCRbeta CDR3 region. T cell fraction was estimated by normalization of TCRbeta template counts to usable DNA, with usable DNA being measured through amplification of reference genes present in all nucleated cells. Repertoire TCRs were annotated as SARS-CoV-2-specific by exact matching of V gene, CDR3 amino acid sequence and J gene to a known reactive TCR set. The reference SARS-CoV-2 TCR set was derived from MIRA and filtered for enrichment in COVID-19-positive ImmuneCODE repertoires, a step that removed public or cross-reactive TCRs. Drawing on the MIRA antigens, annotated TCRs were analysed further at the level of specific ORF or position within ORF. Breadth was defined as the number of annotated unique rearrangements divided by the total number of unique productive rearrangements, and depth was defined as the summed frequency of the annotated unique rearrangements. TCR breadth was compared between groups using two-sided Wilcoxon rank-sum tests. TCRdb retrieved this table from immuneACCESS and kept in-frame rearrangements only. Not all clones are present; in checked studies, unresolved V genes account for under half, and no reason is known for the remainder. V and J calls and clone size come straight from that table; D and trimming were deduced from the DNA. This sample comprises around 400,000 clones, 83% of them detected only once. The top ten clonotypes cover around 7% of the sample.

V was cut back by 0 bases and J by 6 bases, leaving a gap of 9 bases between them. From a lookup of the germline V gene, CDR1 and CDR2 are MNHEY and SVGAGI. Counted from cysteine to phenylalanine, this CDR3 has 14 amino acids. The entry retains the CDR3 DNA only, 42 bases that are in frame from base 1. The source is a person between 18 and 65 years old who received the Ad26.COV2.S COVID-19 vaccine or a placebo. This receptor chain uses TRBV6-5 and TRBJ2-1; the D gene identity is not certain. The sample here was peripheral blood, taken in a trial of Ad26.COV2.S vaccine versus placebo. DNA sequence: TGTGCCAGCAGTTACTCGGAGCGACCCAATGAGCAGTTCTTC. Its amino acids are CASSYSERPNEQFF.